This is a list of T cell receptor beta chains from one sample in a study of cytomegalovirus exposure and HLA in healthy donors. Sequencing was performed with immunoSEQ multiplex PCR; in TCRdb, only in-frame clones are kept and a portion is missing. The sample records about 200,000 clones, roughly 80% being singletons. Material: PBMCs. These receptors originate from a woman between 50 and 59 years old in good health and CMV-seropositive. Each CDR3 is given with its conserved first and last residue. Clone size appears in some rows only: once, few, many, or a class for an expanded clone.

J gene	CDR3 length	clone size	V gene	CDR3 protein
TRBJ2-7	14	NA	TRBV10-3	CAISLTSTLDEQYF
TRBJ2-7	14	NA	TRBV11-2	CASRRTGSSYEQYF
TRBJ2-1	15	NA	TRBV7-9	CASSPTGTAYNEQFF
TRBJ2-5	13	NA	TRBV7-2	CASSARQGETQYF
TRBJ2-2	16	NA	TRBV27	CASSLIVPGGTGELFF
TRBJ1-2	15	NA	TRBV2	CASSTQQGGNYGYTF
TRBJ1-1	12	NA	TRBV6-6	CASSYSSTEAFF
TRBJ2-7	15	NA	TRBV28	CASSFSGTGTYEQYF
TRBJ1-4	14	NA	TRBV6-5	CASSLDRGGEKLFF
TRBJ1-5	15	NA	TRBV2	CASSVRGNSNQPQHF
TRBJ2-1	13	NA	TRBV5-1	CASTLAGNNEQFF
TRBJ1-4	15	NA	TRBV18	CASSPQGPEYEKLFF
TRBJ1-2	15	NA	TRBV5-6	CASSSITAAFFGYTF
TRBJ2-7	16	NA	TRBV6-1	CASSGLGGGIPYEQYF
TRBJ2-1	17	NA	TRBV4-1	CASSQSTGVGPDNEQFF
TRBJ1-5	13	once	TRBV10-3	CAISDGTSQPQHF
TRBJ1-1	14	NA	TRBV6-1	CASSETGDRTEAFF
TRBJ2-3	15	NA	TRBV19	CASSIGGGAADTQYF
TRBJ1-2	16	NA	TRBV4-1	CASSQDGGGAPYGYTF
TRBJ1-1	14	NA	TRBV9	CASSVGQGNTEAFF
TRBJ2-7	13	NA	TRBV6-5	CASSYSSGDEQYF
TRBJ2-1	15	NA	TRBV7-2	CASSLAGQPYNEQFF
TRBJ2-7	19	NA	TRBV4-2	CASSHLGGPPGQGPYEQYF